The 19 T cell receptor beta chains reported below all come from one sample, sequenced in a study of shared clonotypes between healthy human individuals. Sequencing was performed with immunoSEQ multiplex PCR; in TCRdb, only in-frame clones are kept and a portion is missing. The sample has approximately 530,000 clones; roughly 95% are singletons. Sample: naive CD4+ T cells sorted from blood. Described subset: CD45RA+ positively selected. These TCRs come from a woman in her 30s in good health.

The CDR3 reads CASRDTVRGNQPQHF. The DNA for the CDR3 is TGTGCAAGTCGCGACACTGTTCGGGGCAATCAGCCCCAGCATTTT. This chain joins TRBV12-2 and TRBJ1-5. TRBV12-2 is designated a pseudogene. The CDR3 runs 15 residues.

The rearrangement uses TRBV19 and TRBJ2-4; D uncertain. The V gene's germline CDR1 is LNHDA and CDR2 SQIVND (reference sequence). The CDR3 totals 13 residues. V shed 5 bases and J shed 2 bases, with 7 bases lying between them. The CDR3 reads CASSLGSKNIQYF. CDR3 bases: TGTGCCAGTAGTCTCGGGTCCAAAAACATTCAGTACTTC.

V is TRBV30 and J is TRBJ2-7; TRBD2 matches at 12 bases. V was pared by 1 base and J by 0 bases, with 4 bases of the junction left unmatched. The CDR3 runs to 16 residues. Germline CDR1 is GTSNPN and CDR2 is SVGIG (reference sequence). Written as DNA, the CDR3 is TGTGCCTGGAGTGCCCTAGCGGGAGGGAGCTCCTACGAGCAGTACTTC. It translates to CAWSALAGGSSYEQYF.

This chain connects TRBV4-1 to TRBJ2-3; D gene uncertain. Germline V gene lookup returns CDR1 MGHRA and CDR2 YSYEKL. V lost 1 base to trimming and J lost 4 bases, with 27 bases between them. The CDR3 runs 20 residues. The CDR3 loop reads CASSQVLPSGLEIDADTQYF. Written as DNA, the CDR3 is TGCGCCAGCAGCCAAGTATTACCCTCTGGGCTCGAAATAGATGCAGATACGCAGTATTTT.

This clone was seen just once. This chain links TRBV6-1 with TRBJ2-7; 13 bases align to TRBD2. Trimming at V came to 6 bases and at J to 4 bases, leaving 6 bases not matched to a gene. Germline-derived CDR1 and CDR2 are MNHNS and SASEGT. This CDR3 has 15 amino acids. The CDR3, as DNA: TGTGCCAGCAGGGAAACTAGCGGGAGGGGATACGAGCAGTACTTC. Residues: CASRETSGRGYEQYF.

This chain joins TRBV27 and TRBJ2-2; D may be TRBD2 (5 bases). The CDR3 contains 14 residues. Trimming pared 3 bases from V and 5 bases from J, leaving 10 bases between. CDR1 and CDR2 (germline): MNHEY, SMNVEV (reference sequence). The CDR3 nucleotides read TGTGCCAGCAGTTTCAGACTACCGACCGGGGAGCTGTTTTTT. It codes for CASSFRLPTGELFF.

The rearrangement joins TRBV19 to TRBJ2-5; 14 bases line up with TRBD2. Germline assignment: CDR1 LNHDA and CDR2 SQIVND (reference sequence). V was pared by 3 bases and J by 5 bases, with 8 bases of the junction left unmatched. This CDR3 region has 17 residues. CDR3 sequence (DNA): TGTGCCAGTAGTATGGAGACTAGCGGGAGGGCCTGGGAGACCCAGTACTTC. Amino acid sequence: CASSMETSGRAWETQYF. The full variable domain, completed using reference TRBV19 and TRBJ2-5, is DGGITQSPKYLFRKEGQNVTLSCEQNLNHDAMYWYRQDPGQGLRLIYYSQIVNDFQKGDIAEGYSVSREKKESFPLTVTSAQKNPTAFYLCASSMETSGRAWETQYFGPGTRLLVL.

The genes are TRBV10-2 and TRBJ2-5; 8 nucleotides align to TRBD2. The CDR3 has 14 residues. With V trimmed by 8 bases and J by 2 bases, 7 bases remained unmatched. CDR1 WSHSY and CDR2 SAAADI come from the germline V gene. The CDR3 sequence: CASRGLAPQETQYF. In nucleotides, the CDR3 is TGCGCCAGCCGAGGACTAGCCCCACAAGAGACCCAGTACTTC.

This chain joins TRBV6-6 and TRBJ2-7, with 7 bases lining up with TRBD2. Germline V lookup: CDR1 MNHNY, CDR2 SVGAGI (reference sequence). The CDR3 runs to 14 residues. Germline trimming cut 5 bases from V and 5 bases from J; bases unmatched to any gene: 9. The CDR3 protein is CASSRDYPPNEQYF. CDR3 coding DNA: TGTGCCAGCAGTCGGGACTACCCTCCTAACGAGCAGTACTTC.

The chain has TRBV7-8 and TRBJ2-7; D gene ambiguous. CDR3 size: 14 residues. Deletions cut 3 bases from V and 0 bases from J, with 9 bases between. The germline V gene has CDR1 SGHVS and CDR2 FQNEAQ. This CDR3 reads CASSLRLSSYEQYF. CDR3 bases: TGTGCCAGCAGCTTGAGGCTCAGCTCCTACGAGCAGTACTTC.

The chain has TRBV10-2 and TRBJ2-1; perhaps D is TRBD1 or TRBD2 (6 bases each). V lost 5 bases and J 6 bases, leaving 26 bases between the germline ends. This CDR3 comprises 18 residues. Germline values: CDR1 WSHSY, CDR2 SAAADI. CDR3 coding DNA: TGCGCCAGCAGTCAGAGGTGGGGGGCGCCCCGGGGCCGCAATGAGCAGTTCTTC. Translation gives CASSQRWGAPRGRNEQFF.

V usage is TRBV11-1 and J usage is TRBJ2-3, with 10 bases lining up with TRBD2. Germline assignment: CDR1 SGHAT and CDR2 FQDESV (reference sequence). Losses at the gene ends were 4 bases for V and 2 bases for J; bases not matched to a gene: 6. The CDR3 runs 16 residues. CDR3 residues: CASSWVAGGHTDTQYF. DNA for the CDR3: TGTGCCAGCAGCTGGGTAGCGGGAGGACACACAGATACGCAGTATTTT. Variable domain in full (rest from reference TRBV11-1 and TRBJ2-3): EAEVAQSPRYKITEKSQAVAFWCDPISGHATLYWYRQILGQGPELLVQFQDESVVDDSQLPKDRFSAERLKGVDSTLKIQPAELGDSAMYLCASSWVAGGHTDTQYFGPGTRLTVL.

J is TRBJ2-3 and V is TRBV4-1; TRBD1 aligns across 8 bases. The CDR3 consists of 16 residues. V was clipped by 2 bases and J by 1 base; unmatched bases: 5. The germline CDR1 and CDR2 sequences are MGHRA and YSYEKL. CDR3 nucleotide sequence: TGCGCCAGCAGCCAACCTGGACAGGGTCGCACAGATACGCAGTATTTT. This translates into CASSQPGQGRTDTQYF.

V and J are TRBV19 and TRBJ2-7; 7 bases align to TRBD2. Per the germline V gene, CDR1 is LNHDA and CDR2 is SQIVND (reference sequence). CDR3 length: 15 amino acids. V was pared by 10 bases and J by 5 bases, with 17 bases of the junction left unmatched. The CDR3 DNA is TGTGCCACCCGAACACTGGGCGGGAGTAGGAACGAGCAGTACTTC. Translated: CATRTLGGSRNEQYF.

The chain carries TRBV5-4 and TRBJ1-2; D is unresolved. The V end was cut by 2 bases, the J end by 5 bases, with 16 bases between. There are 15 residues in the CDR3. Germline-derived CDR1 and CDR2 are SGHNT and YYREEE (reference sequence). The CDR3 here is CASSFKQPEGYGYTF. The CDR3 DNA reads TGTGCCAGCAGCTTTAAACAGCCCGAAGGGTATGGCTACACCTTC.

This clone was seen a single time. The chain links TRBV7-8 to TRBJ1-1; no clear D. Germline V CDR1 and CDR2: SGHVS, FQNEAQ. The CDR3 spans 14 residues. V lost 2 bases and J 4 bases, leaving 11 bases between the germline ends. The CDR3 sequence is CASSLRGLGTEAFF. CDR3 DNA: TGTGCCAGCAGCTTAAGAGGTTTGGGCACTGAAGCTTTCTTT.

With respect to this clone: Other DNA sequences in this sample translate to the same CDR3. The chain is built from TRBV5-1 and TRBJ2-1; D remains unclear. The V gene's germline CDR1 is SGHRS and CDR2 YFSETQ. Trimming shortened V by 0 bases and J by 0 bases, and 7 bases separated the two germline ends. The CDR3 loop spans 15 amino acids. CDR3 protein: CASSLASSSYNEQFF. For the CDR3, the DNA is TGCGCCAGCAGCTTGGCCTCGAGCTCCTACAATGAGCAGTTCTTC.

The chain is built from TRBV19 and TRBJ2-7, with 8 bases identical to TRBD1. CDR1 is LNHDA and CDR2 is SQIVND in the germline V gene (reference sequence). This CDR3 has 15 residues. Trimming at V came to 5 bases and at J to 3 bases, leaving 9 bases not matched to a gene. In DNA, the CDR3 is TGTGCCAGTAGTTCCTCGACAGGGGCGCTCTACGAGCAGTACTTC. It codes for CASSSSTGALYEQYF.

The CDR3 region is CASSPMVRDYGYTF. The CDR3 DNA sequence: TGTGCCAGCAGTCCCATGGTCAGGGACTATGGCTACACCTTC. The chain recombines TRBV27 with TRBJ1-2; D possibly corresponds to TRBD1 (5 bases). V was cut by 5 bases and J by 3 bases, with 13 bases left in between. This CDR3 region has 14 residues. CDR1 is MNHEY, CDR2 SMNVEV, per germline (reference sequence).